This T cell receptor (beta chain) was recovered during a study of graft-versus-host responses after intestinal transplantation. Study-level background: Isolated intestinal, liver-intestinal, or multivisceral transplants had been given to the recipients. Every transplant recipient was induced with anti-thymocyte globulin, then maintained on tacrolimus and steroids for two to three years. Study findings and constraints: The recipient marrow held GvH clones, and some of them showed up first in ileum or blood.

The data were produced by immunoSEQ multiplex PCR, yet TCRdb's version contains in-frame clones alone and is incomplete. The data contain approximately 33,000 clones, roughly four fifths of them seen just once; the ten biggest clones take up roughly a fifth. To note about this clone: What it binds is unknown.

The CDR3 is 12 amino acids. CDR1 and CDR2 from the germline V gene are MNHEY and SMNVEV (reference sequence). The germline V and J ends were trimmed by 7 bases and 4 bases, with 11 bases remaining between them. The source is a human donor who received an intestinal transplant. The chain carries TRBV27 and TRBJ2-7, with D possibly TRBD1 on 5 matching bases. The sequenced sample was unstimulated CD8+ T cells sorted from spleen or lymph node cells, obtained before intestinal transplant. The CDR3 loop reads CASTGQGYEQYF. Here the CDR3 DNA reads TGTGCCAGCACAGGGCAAGGGTACGAGCAGTACTTC.